The T cell receptor beta chain described here comes from a study of T cell responses to AZD1222 COVID-19 vaccine. Study-wide points: Across spike, vaccine-associated CD4 TCRs were found, dominant at 160-218 and 743-854. Repertoire sampling was restricted to post-peak T cell response timepoints.

A note on this clone: Its target is not known.

Some clones are missing from TCRdb's copy, which holds only in-frame ones; the method was immunoSEQ multiplex PCR. The sample yields 150,000 to 190,000 clones, roughly nine tenths seen once. Germline lookup yields CDR1 SEHNR and CDR2 FQNEAQ (reference sequence). The CDR3 totals 15 residues. V gave up 5 bases and J gave up 5 bases; unmatched junction bases: 12. This sample comprised peripheral blood, obtained 28 days after the second AZD1222 dose. This rearrangement joins TRBV7-9 to TRBJ2-7; 7 bases line up with TRBD2. The source of this sequence is an adult who received the AZD1222 COVID-19 vaccine. The DNA of the CDR3 is TGTGCCAGCAGCCCTCCCTTCAGGGAGGGCGACGAGCAGTACTTC. Protein: CASSPPFREGDEQYF. Full variable domain (remainder filled in from reference TRBV7-9 and TRBJ2-7): DTGVSQNPRHKITKRGQNVTFRCDPISEHNRLYWYRQTLGQGPEFLTYFQNEAQLEKSRLLSDRFSAERPKGSFSTLEIQRTEQGDSAMYLCASSPPFREGDEQYFGPGTRLTVT.